This TCR beta chain was identified during a study of blood T cell repertoires in COVID-19. Study as a whole: Both acute and convalescent COVID-19 samples were obtained from the United States, Italy and Spain. PBMCs, B-cell-depleted T cells, or T cells provided the cDNA or gDNA that made up the material.

Trimming removed 6 bases from V and 3 bases from J, with 8 bases in between. Germline-derived CDR1 and CDR2 are MDHEN and SYDVKM. The length of the CDR3 is 12 residues. In the source study's methods: Estimated nucleated cell counts came from reference gene primer amplification. Sequencing was performed with immunoSEQ multiplex PCR; in TCRdb, only in-frame clones are kept and a portion is missing. That table supplies the V and J calls and clone size; D and trimming were determined from the DNA. The data contain approximately 230,000 clones, roughly nine tenths of them seen just once; the ten biggest clones take up 3%.

Material for sequencing was peripheral blood. The chain combines TRBV28 with TRBJ1-2; TRBD1 might be the D (6 bases). This receptor was taken from a young man with active or convalescent COVID-19. The CDR3 nucleotides are TGTGCCAGCAGACAGGGTTACTATGGCTACACCTTC. Translation: CASRQGYYGYTF.